The subject of this entry is one TCR beta chain. The junction and the germline gene differ at one end; a read error may be behind it. For the second PCR, which ran for about 7 to 12 cycles, a sample-barcoded 5' primer and a J-beta primer mix were used. Tags on each cDNA molecule came from a template-switch adaptor with 12 random nucleotides. Samples each returned at least 2.5 million CDR3-containing paired-end reads. TCRdb analysed the 5' RACE reads with MiXCR anew, one entry per CDR3 protein. This repertoire shows roughly 1,800,000 distinct CDR3 sequences, just under 50% found once; its top ten account for 2.1%. The CDR3 loop spans 15 amino acids. CDR1 is MNHNS and CDR2 is SASEGT in the germline V gene. The record originates from a study of blood T cells in healthy people across ages.

The genes are TRBV6-1 and TRBJ2-1, with 8 bases that match TRBD2. The source is a woman aged 40 to 55 in good health. Specimen: blood. CDR3 nucleotides: TGTGCCAGCAGTGGTATAGCGGGGAGCAACAAGGAGCAGTTCTTC. Its protein product is CASSGIAGSNKEQFF.